The clone carrying this T cell receptor (beta chain) was seen only a few times. This record comes from a study of cytomegalovirus exposure and HLA in healthy donors. Study-wide background: A previous analysis identified fewer than 130 million unique TCR beta sequences derived from 180 million or so T cells.

With 60 Vbeta and 13 Jbeta primers, the PCR was carried out. In the original analysis: In a later analysis, of tens of millions of unique beta chains, 9 million to 11 million appeared in at least two donors. The assay was immunoSEQ multiplex PCR, and TCRdb's table has in-frame clones only and misses some. The V and J calls and the clone size are those of that table, but D and trimming were determined from the DNA. The sample yields about 150,000 clones, about 74% seen once. The CDR3 covers 14 residues. CDR1 SEHNR and CDR2 FQNEAQ come from the germline V gene (reference sequence). V lost 1 base and J lost 2, with 7 bases in between.

The material sequenced was PBMCs. The TCR was taken from a woman in her thirties or forties in good health and CMV-seronegative. The chain combines TRBV7-9 with TRBJ2-3, with D unclear. The CDR3: CASSLVALTDTQYF. The CDR3 coding sequence is TGTGCCAGCAGCTTAGTCGCACTCACAGATACGCAGTATTTT.